A single sample is the source of the 26 T cell receptor beta chains below, sequenced in a study of shared T cell receptors in the human thymus. The protocol was immunoSEQ multiplex PCR, while the TCRdb copy is restricted to in-frame clones and leaves out a portion. The data hold hundreds of thousands of clones, with 87% observed a single time. The same specimen was also included in a second study, on human thymus T cells.

Source material: thymocytes. The receptors shown here come from a boy less than two years old with a congenital heart defect.

The rearrangement joins TRBV7-8 to TRBJ2-5; a weak D match, TRBD2 (6 bases). CDR1 is SGHVS and CDR2 is FQNEAQ in the germline V gene. This CDR3 comprises 14 residues. V shed 3 bases and J shed 5 bases, with 13 bases lying between them. The CDR3 sequence is CASSLDYVSETQYF. CDR3 bases: TGTGCCAGCAGCTTGGACTACGTATCTGAGACCCAGTACTTC. The variable domain in full, completed from reference TRBV7-8 and TRBJ2-5, reads GAGVSQSPRYKVAKRGQDVALRCDPISGHVSLFWYQQALGQGPEFLTYFQNEAQLDKSGLPSDRFFAERPEGSVSTLKIQRTQQEDSAVYLCASSLDYVSETQYFGPGTRLLVL.

This chain joins TRBV7-9 and TRBJ2-1; D is possibly TRBD1 (6 bases). The germline gives CDR1 SEHNR, CDR2 FQNEAQ (reference sequence). CDR3 length: 15 residues. V lost 0 bases, J lost 2 bases, and 8 bases lay in between. The CDR3 DNA is TGTGCCAGCAGCTTAGCACAGGGTACCTACAATGAGCAGTTCTTC. Its protein is CASSLAQGTYNEQFF. The whole variable domain, filled in from reference TRBV7-9 and TRBJ2-1, reads DTGVSQNPRHKITKRGQNVTFRCDPISEHNRLYWYRQTLGQGPEFLTYFQNEAQLEKSRLLSDRFSAERPKGSFSTLEIQRTEQGDSAMYLCASSLAQGTYNEQFFGPGTRLTVL.

CDR3 loop: CASSLRDRGYNEQFF. The DNA for the CDR3 is TGTGCCAGCAGCTTACGGGACAGGGGTTACAATGAGCAGTTCTTC. The rearrangement uses TRBV7-9 and TRBJ2-1; 10 bases map to TRBD1. The CDR3 loop spans 15 amino acids. Trimming at V came to 2 bases and at J to 4 bases, leaving 2 bases not matched to a gene. Per germline, CDR1 SEHNR and CDR2 FQNEAQ (reference sequence).

The chain employs TRBV10-3 and TRBJ2-3, with 8 bases that match TRBD2. The CDR3 length is 15 residues. Germline assignment: CDR1 ENHRY and CDR2 SYGVKD. V gave up 5 bases and J gave up 0 bases; unmatched junction bases: 4. The CDR3 sequence is CAISLAGKSTDTQYF. The CDR3 DNA reads as TGTGCCATCAGTTTAGCGGGGAAAAGCACAGATACGCAGTATTTT.

This clone was seen only a few times. This chain links TRBV10-3 with TRBJ2-7, with no clear D. Germline CDR1 reads ENHRY; CDR2 reads SYGVKD. V was trimmed by 2 bases and J by 4 bases, leaving 21 bases between them. There are 17 residues in the CDR3. CDR3 bases: TGTGCCATCAGTGAGCCCCCAGGCAGGCCCAATCTATACGAGCAGTACTTC. Its protein is CAISEPPGRPNLYEQYF.

This clone has just one count. The J gene is TRBJ2-7, the V gene TRBV23-1; tentatively, D is TRBD1 (5 bases). TRBV23-1 is identified as an open reading frame with a role that is uncertain. The ends were cut back, 3 bases at V and 2 bases at J, with 11 bases in the middle. The CDR3 consists of 14 residues. CDR3 in DNA: TGCGCCAGCAGTCAGTCACCAGGGACCTACGAGCAGTACTTC. It yields the protein CASSQSPGTYEQYF.

The chain uses TRBV19 and TRBJ2-7, with D possibly being TRBD1 (5 bases). The CDR3 length is 11 residues. Germline loops: CDR1 LNHDA, CDR2 SQIVND (reference sequence). V lost 6 bases and J lost 3, with 6 bases in between. The CDR3 coding sequence is TGTGCCAGTAGGGGGCTCTACGAGCAGTACTTC. Translation: CASRGLYEQYF.

The rearrangement uses TRBV15 and TRBJ2-4, with TRBD2 matching 14 bases. Germline loops: CDR1 LNHNV, CDR2 YYDKDF (reference sequence). The CDR3 is made up of 17 amino acids. V lost 1 base and J lost 15; bases outside the gene matches: 14. The CDR3 spells CATSRGLGTSGGLGWYF. The DNA for the CDR3 is TGTGCCACCAGCAGAGGGCTGGGGACTAGCGGGGGATTAGGATGGTACTTC.

The J gene is TRBJ2-7, the V gene TRBV14, with a possible D match to TRBD1 (5 bases). V was pared by 0 bases and J by 6 bases, with 15 bases between. This CDR3 has 15 amino acids. Germline CDR1 and CDR2: SGHDN and FVKESK. The CDR3 DNA sequence: TGTGCCAGCAGCCAAGATTTAGGGGTCCGACTCGAGCAGTACTTC. It yields the protein CASSQDLGVRLEQYF.

The chain recombines TRBV11-2 with TRBJ2-2; no clear D gene. Trimming took off 3 bases at V and 5 bases at J, with 4 bases between the two ends. The germline V gene has CDR1 SGHAT and CDR2 FQNNGV. CDR3 size: 12 residues. The CDR3 region is CASSFPTGELFF. The CDR3 DNA sequence: TGTGCCAGCAGCTTCCCTACCGGGGAGCTGTTTTTT.

V gene TRBV30 combines with J gene TRBJ2-7; TRBD1 aligns across 7 bases. This CDR3 has 13 amino acids. CDR1 is GTSNPN, CDR2 SVGIG, per germline (reference sequence). Germline trimming cut 3 bases from V and 8 bases from J; bases unmatched to any gene: 10. Here the CDR3 DNA reads TGTGCCTGGAGGCACTACAAGACAGGGCAGCAGTACTTC. This translates into CAWRHYKTGQQYF. The full variable domain, in which reference TRBV30 and TRBJ2-7 provide the parts outside the CDR3, is SQTIHQWPATLVQPVGSPLSLECTVEGTSNPNLYWYRQAAGRGLQLLFYSVGIGQISSEVPQNLSASRPQDRQFILSSKKLLLSDSGFYLCAWRHYKTGQQYFGPGTRLTVT.

The chain joins TRBV7-2 to TRBJ1-3; a possible D gene is TRBD1 (6 bases). CDR1 and CDR2 (germline): SGHTA, FQGNSA. The CDR3 runs to 17 residues. V lost 2 bases and J lost 1, with 15 bases in between. CDR3 region: CASSLMWGRLSGNTIYF. The CDR3 DNA sequence: TGTGCCAGCAGCTTAATGTGGGGGCGATTGTCTGGAAACACCATATATTTT. Combining the CDR3 with reference TRBV7-2 and TRBJ1-3 gives the whole variable domain GAGVSQSPSNKVTEKGKDVELRCDPISGHTALYWYRQSLGQGLEFLIYFQGNSAPDKSGLPSDRFSAERTGGSVSTLTIQRTQQEDSAVYLCASSLMWGRLSGNTIYFGEGSWLTVV.

To note about this clone: Mismatch with germline at one junction end may stem from a read error. DNA for the CDR3: TGTGCCAGCAGCTTAGATCGGTTGATTAGGACTAGCGGGAGTACGAAAACCGGGGAGCTGTTTTTT. Translating gives CASSLDRLIRTSGSTKTGELFF. The chain recombines TRBV7-8 with TRBJ2-2; 13 positions agree with TRBD2. This CDR3 comprises 22 residues. Germline V gives CDR1 SGHVS, CDR2 FQNEAQ.

The J gene is TRBJ2-7, the V gene TRBV6-1; TRBD1 might be the D (5 bases). Trimming left V 5 bases short and J 4 bases short, with 12 bases between. CDR3 length: 13 residues. Germline values: CDR1 MNHNS, CDR2 SASEGT. This chain's CDR3 is CASSSDRQYEQYF. Written as DNA, the CDR3 is TGTGCCAGCAGTTCCGACCGACAGTACGAGCAGTACTTC.

This chain links TRBV28 with TRBJ2-7; D is perhaps TRBD2 (5 bases). Germline CDR1 is MDHEN and CDR2 is SYDVKM. Trimming left V 2 bases short and J 4 bases short, with 12 bases between. The CDR3 spans 14 residues. CDR3 region: CASSLIGGRYEQYF. CDR3 nucleotide sequence: TGTGCCAGCAGTTTAATTGGCGGGCGGTACGAGCAGTACTTC.

The V and J genes are TRBV6-4 and TRBJ2-3; 13 nucleotides agree with TRBD2. CDR3 length: 18 amino acids. V was clipped by 3 bases and J by 6 bases; unmatched bases: 12. Germline V gives CDR1 MRHNA, CDR2 SNTAGT. The CDR3 protein is CASSESGTSGALGDTQYF. In nucleotides, the CDR3 is TGTGCCAGCAGTGAATCCGGGACTAGCGGGGCCCTGGGGGATACGCAGTATTTT.

The CDR3 sequence is CASSLGSFNQPQHF. The CDR3 DNA reads as TGCGCCAGCAGCTTGGGTAGCTTCAATCAGCCCCAGCATTTT. The chain recombines TRBV5-1 with TRBJ1-5, with D hard to call. This CDR3 is built from 14 residues. V lost 0 bases, J lost 3 bases, and 7 bases lay in between. Germline V gene data show CDR1 as SGHRS and CDR2 as YFSETQ.

J is TRBJ1-1 and V is TRBV25-1; 8 bases align to TRBD1. This CDR3 is 14 amino acids long. Germline V gene lookup returns CDR1 MGHDK and CDR2 SYGVNS. The V and J ends lost 8 bases and 3 bases, in that order; junction bases with no gene match: 8. The DNA of the CDR3 is TGTGCCAGCGCCACTCCGGACAGGGACACTGAAGCTTTCTTT. Translating gives CASATPDRDTEAFF.

The chain employs TRBV7-9 and TRBJ1-1, with 7 bases aligning to TRBD1. J gave up 3 bases and V 4 bases, and 11 bases lay outside the gene matches. CDR3 length: 16 residues. Germline assignment: CDR1 SEHNR and CDR2 FQNEAQ (reference sequence). CDR3 region: CASSSGRGQTHTEAFF. In DNA form, the CDR3 reads TGTGCCAGCAGCTCGGGGCGGGGACAGACTCACACTGAAGCTTTCTTT.

The J gene is TRBJ2-4, the V gene TRBV4-3; weak D call: TRBD1 (5 bases). From germline, CDR1 is LGHNA and CDR2 YSLEER. Trimming left V 3 bases short and J 0 bases short, with 15 bases between. The CDR3 consists of 17 residues. CDR3 coding DNA: TGCGCCAGCAGCCAGAGTGGTACAGGACGAGCCAAAAACATTCAGTACTTC. Its protein product is CASSQSGTGRAKNIQYF.

The genes are TRBV27 and TRBJ1-5, with 9 bases identical to TRBD1. The CDR3 has 18 residues. In germline, CDR1 is MNHEY, CDR2 SMNVEV (reference sequence). V shed 4 bases, J shed 0 bases, and the junction held 10 bases outside the gene matches. DNA for the CDR3: TGTGCCAGCAGTTCACTCGGGACAGGGAACGGTAGCAATCAGCCCCAGCATTTT. Translated: CASSSLGTGNGSNQPQHF.

The gene calls are TRBV5-1 and TRBJ1-4; tentatively, D is TRBD1 (5 bases). CDR1 SGHRS and CDR2 YFSETQ come from the germline V gene. CDR3 size: 14 residues. Trimming pared 5 bases from V and 8 bases from J, leaving 16 bases between. CDR3 region: CASRGWAAGEKLFF. DNA of the CDR3: TGCGCCAGCAGAGGATGGGCAGCAGGGGAAAAACTGTTTTTT.

The chain uses TRBV28 and TRBJ1-2; 7 positions match TRBD1. This CDR3 spans 15 amino acids. Per the germline V gene, CDR1 is MDHEN and CDR2 is SYDVKM. V gave up 6 bases and J gave up 4 bases; unmatched junction bases: 11. The CDR3 nucleotides read TGTGCCAGCAGATTACTACCGGGACAGACCTATGGCTACACCTTC. Amino acid sequence: CASRLLPGQTYGYTF.

The chain combines TRBV7-8 with TRBJ2-1; TRBD2 might be the D (6 bases). CDR1 is SGHVS and CDR2 is FQNEAQ in the germline V gene. CDR3 size: 16 residues. V was shortened by 2 bases and J by 5 bases, with 16 bases between the two germline ends. The CDR3 loop is CASSLTTSSVHNEQFF. CDR3 DNA sequence: TGTGCCAGCAGCTTAACAACGTCTAGCGTCCACAATGAGCAGTTCTTC.

The rearrangement links TRBV7-2 to TRBJ2-7; the match to TRBD2 covers 8 bases. CDR1 is SGHTA and CDR2 is FQGNSA in the germline V gene. The CDR3 contains 16 residues. The V gene end was trimmed by 5 bases and the J gene end by 0 bases; junction bases not matched to a gene: 9. CDR3 bases: TGTGCCAGCAGCAGATCAGCGGGAGTGGTCTCCTACGAGCAGTACTTC. Its protein is CASSRSAGVVSYEQYF.

The rearrangement links TRBV28 to TRBJ2-1, with a weak D call TRBD1 (6 bases). CDR3 length: 14 residues. Germline V gene data show CDR1 as MDHEN and CDR2 as SYDVKM. V dropped 7 bases and J dropped 2 bases, with 12 bases sitting between them. In DNA form, the CDR3 reads TGTGCCAGCAACAGGGACCTCACCTACAATGAGCAGTTCTTC. This codes for CASNRDLTYNEQFF. Full variable domain (rest looked up from reference TRBV28 and TRBJ2-1): DVKVTQSSRYLVKRTGEKVFLECVQDMDHENMFWYRQDPGLGLRLIYFSYDVKMKEKGDIPEGYSVSREKKERFSLILESASTNQTSMYLCASNRDLTYNEQFFGPGTRLTVL.